This T cell receptor beta chain was captured in a study of cytomegalovirus exposure and HLA in healthy donors. Overall study results and limits: Previously analyzed data showed that most TCR beta V segments were productive at a frequency of about 87% or about 30%.

As regards this clone: Its antigen is currently unknown.

Primers: 60 Vbeta forward and 13 Jbeta reverse. In the authors' methods: In a later analysis, around 10 million of 75 million to 85 million unique beta chains occurred in at least two donors. The method was immunoSEQ multiplex PCR; TCRdb's version includes in-frame clones alone and lacks a portion of them. D and trimming come from the DNA, and the V and J calls and clone size come from that table. There are more than 150,000 clones in the sample; 75% to 90% occur only once, and less than 7% lies in the top ten. The source material was PBMCs. This sequence was found in a middle-aged man in good health and CMV-seropositive.

CDR3 nucleotides: TGTGCCAGCAGTATAGGGACTAGCGGGGGGGCGGCCGGGGAGCTGTTTTTT. This translates into CASSIGTSGGAAGELFF. The chain combines TRBV27 with TRBJ2-2, with TRBD2 matching 16 bases. Germline CDR1 and CDR2: MNHEY and SMNVEV (reference sequence). The CDR3 contains 17 residues. Germline trimming cut 5 bases from V and 6 bases from J; bases unmatched to any gene: 6.